Below, 3 T cell receptor beta chains from the same sample are listed, as sequenced in a study of blood T cell repertoires in COVID-19. This table comes from immunoSEQ multiplex PCR, and its TCRdb copy is limited to in-frame clones, with some not included. The table includes about 47,000 clones, 75% to 90% detected once. The sample consisted of peripheral blood. These receptors came from a human donor with active COVID-19. The donor label of this sample is uncertain.

This clone was counted only a few times. The chain couples TRBV5-4 to TRBJ1-3; 7 bases are shared with TRBD1. The CDR3 contains 15 residues. Germline CDR1 SGHNT, CDR2 YYREEE (reference sequence). Unmatched junction bases numbered 4, after V lost 4 bases and J lost 0 bases. The CDR3 reads CASSLGQHSGNTIYF. CDR3 nucleotides: TGTGCCAGCAGCCTGGGACAGCACTCTGGAAACACCATATATTTT.

The rearrangement uses TRBV2 and TRBJ2-7; 8 bases are a match to TRBD1. The germline gives CDR1 SNHLY, CDR2 FYNNEI. Germline trimming cut 8 bases from V and 3 bases from J; bases unmatched to any gene: 9. This CDR3 has 14 residues. The CDR3 DNA reads TGTGCCAGCGTGACCCAGGGGGCGCGCTACGAGCAGTACTTC. Translation: CASVTQGARYEQYF. The whole variable domain, remainder taken from reference TRBV2 and TRBJ2-7, is EPEVTQTPSHQVTQMGQEVILRCVPISNHLYFYWYRQILGQKVEFLVSFYNNEISEKSEIFDDQFSVERPDGSNFTLKIRSTKLEDSAMYFCASVTQGARYEQYFGPGTRLTVT.

V and J are TRBV2 and TRBJ1-1; TRBD1 matches 7 bases. Trimming removed 4 bases from V and 4 bases from J; junction bases left unmatched: 6. This CDR3 has 14 residues. The germline gives CDR1 SNHLY, CDR2 FYNNEI. CDR3 amino acids: CASSVLQGITEAFF. The CDR3 DNA follows: TGTGCCAGCAGTGTTTTACAGGGGATCACTGAAGCTTTCTTT.